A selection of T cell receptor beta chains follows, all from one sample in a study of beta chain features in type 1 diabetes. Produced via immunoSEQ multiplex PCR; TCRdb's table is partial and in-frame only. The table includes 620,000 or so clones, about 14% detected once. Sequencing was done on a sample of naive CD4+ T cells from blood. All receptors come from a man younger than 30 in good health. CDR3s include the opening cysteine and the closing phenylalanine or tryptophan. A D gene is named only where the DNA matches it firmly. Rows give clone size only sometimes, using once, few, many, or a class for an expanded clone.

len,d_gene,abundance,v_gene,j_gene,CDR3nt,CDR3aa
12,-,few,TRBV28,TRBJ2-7,TGTGCCAGCAGTATAACGGGGTTCGAGCAGTACTTC,CASSITGFEQYF
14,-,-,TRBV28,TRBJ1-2,TGTGCCAGCAGTTTGGACAGAGCTAACTATGGCTACACCTTC,CASSLDRANYGYTF
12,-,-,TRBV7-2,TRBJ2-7,TGTGCCAGCAGCGCGCGGGACTCCCAGCAGTACTTC,CASSARDSQQYF
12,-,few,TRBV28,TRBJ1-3,TGTGCCAGCAGTTTATTATGGAACACCATATATTTT,CASSLLWNTIYF
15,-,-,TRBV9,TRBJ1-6,TGTGCCAGCAGCGAACGGACCGCTAATAATTCACCCCTCCACTTT,CASSERTANNSPLHF
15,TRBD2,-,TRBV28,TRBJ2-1,TGTGCCAGCAGTTCTCCAGCGGGGGCCTACAATGAGCAGTTCTTC,CASSSPAGAYNEQFF
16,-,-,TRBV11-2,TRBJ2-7,TGTGCCAGCAGCCCCGGGGTTGCTAGCAATGGCTACGAGCAGTACTTC,CASSPGVASNGYEQYF
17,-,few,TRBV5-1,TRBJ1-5,TGCGCCAGCAGCTTGCTCCAACAGGGTTATAGCAATCAGCCCCAGCATTTT,CASSLLQQGYSNQPQHF
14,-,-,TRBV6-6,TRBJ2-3,TGTGCCAGCAGTCACGGGACGCACACAGATACGCAGTATTTT,CASSHGTHTDTQYF
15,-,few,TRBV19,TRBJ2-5,TGTGCCAGTAGTATCAGAGTCGCCGGGGCTGAGACCCAGTACTTC,CASSIRVAGAETQYF
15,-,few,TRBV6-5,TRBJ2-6,TGTGCCAGCAGTTACTCGCGGGTTGGGGCCAACGTCCTGACTTTC,CASSYSRVGANVLTF
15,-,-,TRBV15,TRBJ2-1,TGTGCCACCAGCGCCTCCCCGGGTAGTCCCAATGAGCAGTTCTTC,CATSASPGSPNEQFF
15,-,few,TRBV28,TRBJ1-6,TGTGCCAGCAGTTTGGGGGGGATCGGGAATTCACCCCTCCACTTT,CASSLGGIGNSPLHF